The 27 T cell receptor beta chains listed next were all sequenced from one sample in a study of T-cell memory formation after mild COVID-19. MiXCR, run by TCRdb on the 5' RACE reads, gives a single entry per CDR3 protein. The sample holds tens of thousands of distinct CDR3 sequences, approximately 15% seen once. The material sequenced was PBMCs or a T cell subset sorted from them (not recorded which). These receptors were taken from an adult woman who had mild COVID-19 (a few samples of this study predate the infection). Cell type and time point are not known.

This chain connects TRBV15 to TRBJ2-5; D is possibly TRBD1 or TRBD2 (5 bases each). The CDR3 has 14 amino acids. Germline lookup yields CDR1 LNHNV and CDR2 YYDKDF (reference sequence). With 0 bases removed from V and 12 bases from J, the gap between germline ends came to 17 bases. In DNA, the CDR3 is TGTGCCACCAGCAGAGAGCTTCTTGGGGGACCCAAGTACTTC. It codes for CATSRELLGGPKYF.

This chain connects TRBV18 to TRBJ2-1; D is unresolved. CDR1 is KGHSH and CDR2 is LQKENI in the germline V gene. CDR3 length equals 16 residues. Deletions cut 2 bases from V and 6 bases from J, with 17 bases between. The DNA for the CDR3 is TGTGCCAGCTCACCAGAAACTTCACCCAACCCCAATGAGCAGTTCTTC. Translated, it gives CASSPETSPNPNEQFF.

The genes are TRBV7-9 and TRBJ1-1; 9 nucleotides align to TRBD1. V dropped 5 bases and J dropped 0; count of bases not matched to a gene: 10. This CDR3 is 17 amino acids long. Germline loops: CDR1 SEHNR, CDR2 FQNEAQ (reference sequence). Here the CDR3 reads CASSHLPGQGLNTEAFF. The CDR3, as DNA: TGTGCCAGCAGCCACTTACCGGGACAGGGATTGAACACTGAAGCTTTCTTT.

This chain joins TRBV20-1 and TRBJ2-2; D is unresolved. Trimming took 6 bases from V and 3 from J, leaving 11 bases between them. The CDR3 totals 13 residues. CDR1 is DFQATT, CDR2 SNEGSKA, per germline (reference sequence). This chain's CDR3 is CSAPRPDTGELFF. The DNA for the CDR3 is TGCAGTGCCCCCAGACCCGACACCGGGGAGCTGTTTTTT.

The sample holds a few counts of this clonotype. The gene calls are TRBV7-9 and TRBJ2-7; D not resolved. Germline loops: CDR1 SEHNR, CDR2 FQNEAQ (reference sequence). The V and J ends lost 5 bases and 1 base respectively, with 18 bases between them. There are 16 residues in the CDR3. The CDR3: CASSEDISRISYEQYF. In nucleotides, the CDR3 is TGTGCCAGCAGCGAGGATATTAGTAGAATATCCTACGAGCAGTACTTC.

The V call is TRBV5-6, the J call TRBJ2-3; tentatively, D is TRBD2 (7 bases). CDR3 length equals 18 residues. The germline V and J ends were trimmed by 3 bases and 0 bases, with 20 bases remaining between them. CDR1 and CDR2 (germline): SGHDT, YYEEEE. The CDR3 loop reads CASSYFAGASSSTDTQYF. CDR3 bases: TGTGCCAGCAGCTACTTTGCGGGGGCTTCTTCTAGCACAGATACGCAGTATTTT.

The genes are TRBV4-2 and TRBJ1-1; D ambiguous. Per germline, CDR1 LGHNA and CDR2 YNFKEQ. This CDR3 has 15 residues. V was pared by 1 base and J by 4 bases, with 13 bases between. The CDR3 protein is CASSQGEHLSTEAFF. CDR3 DNA: TGTGCCAGCAGCCAAGGAGAACACTTATCCACTGAAGCTTTCTTT.

V and J are TRBV5-5 and TRBJ2-7, with 11 positions matching TRBD1. V lost 4 bases, J lost 6 bases, and 3 bases stayed unmatched. Germline CDR1 and CDR2: SGHKS and YYEKEE (reference sequence). This CDR3 has 13 amino acids. The CDR3 DNA reads TGTGCCAGCAGCCCCGGGACAGGGGGCGAGCAGTACTTC. Translating it yields CASSPGTGGEQYF.

In this sample, this clonotype turned up a few times. The chain couples TRBV9 to TRBJ2-3; the match to TRBD2 covers 12 bases. Trimming took 4 bases from V and 3 from J; bases not matched to a gene: 6. Germline-derived CDR1 and CDR2 are SGDLS and YYNGEE. The CDR3 covers 16 residues. The CDR3 nucleotides read TGTGCCAGCAGCCCGTCTAGCGGGAGGGGAACAGATACGCAGTATTTT. Translated: CASSPSSGRGTDTQYF.

The gene calls are TRBV5-1 and TRBJ2-1; D remains unclear. Germline CDR1 and CDR2: SGHRS and YFSETQ. This CDR3 spans 14 amino acids. Between the trimmed V and J ends, which lost 5 bases and 10 bases, there was a span of 19 bases. CDR3: CASSTAWADVEQFF. CDR3 bases: TGCGCCAGCAGTACTGCCTGGGCAGACGTGGAGCAGTTCTTC.

The chain has TRBV6-5 and TRBJ2-7; tentative D call: TRBD1 (6 bases). Germline loops: CDR1 MNHEY, CDR2 SVGAGI. Deletions cut 0 bases from V and 2 bases from J, with 8 bases between. The CDR3 spans 14 residues. The CDR3 DNA sequence: TGTGCCAGCAGTTACTCGAAGGGGGCCTACGAGCAGTACTTC. It translates to CASSYSKGAYEQYF.

This clonotype was counted ten times or more. V usage is TRBV4-1 and J usage is TRBJ2-1, with no clear D. V lost 2 bases, J lost 8 bases, and 4 bases lay in between. The V gene's germline CDR1 is MGHRA and CDR2 YSYEKL. This CDR3 is 11 amino acids long. CDR3 DNA sequence: TGCGCCAGCAGCCAAAGCTATGAGCAGTTCTTC. Protein sequence: CASSQSYEQFF.

The V call is TRBV2, the J call TRBJ2-4; 7 bases line up with TRBD1. Germline CDR1 SNHLY, CDR2 FYNNEI. The CDR3 sequence is 15 residues long. V shed 8 bases and J 0 bases; nucleotides not matched to a gene: 7. CDR3 region: CASCGGTVAKNIQYF. The CDR3 DNA sequence: TGTGCCAGCTGTGGTGGGACAGTAGCCAAAAACATTCAGTACTTC.

The chain is built from TRBV3-1 and TRBJ1-2; 7 bases are shared with TRBD1. V was clipped by 1 base and J by 4 bases; unmatched bases: 9. The CDR3 consists of 16 residues. Germline CDR1 and CDR2: LGHDT and YNNKEL (reference sequence). The CDR3 spells CASSQGVDRLLYGYTF. The CDR3, as DNA: TGTGCCAGCAGCCAAGGGGTGGACAGGCTACTCTATGGCTACACCTTC.

This chain joins TRBV7-9 and TRBJ2-1; 8 bases agree with TRBD2. With 3 bases clipped from V and 6 bases from J, the junction kept 4 bases outside the gene matches. The CDR3 has 14 residues. Germline V gene lookup returns CDR1 SEHNR and CDR2 FQNEAQ (reference sequence). CDR3 coding DNA: TGTGCCAGCAGCTTTAGCGGGGCCCTCAATGAGCAGTTCTTC. This gives the protein CASSFSGALNEQFF.

This chain joins TRBV9 and TRBJ2-3, with unresolved D. V was trimmed by 0 bases and J by 6 bases, leaving 5 bases between them. The CDR3 consists of 12 residues. Germline values: CDR1 SGDLS, CDR2 YYNGEE. The CDR3 is CASSVDVDTQYF. In DNA, the CDR3 is TGTGCCAGCAGCGTAGATGTGGATACGCAGTATTTT. The whole variable domain, remainder taken from reference TRBV9 and TRBJ2-3, is DSGVTQTPKHLITATGQRVTLRCSPRSGDLSVYWYQQSLDQGLQFLIQYYNGEERAKGNILERFSAQQFPDLHSELNLSSLELGDSALYFCASSVDVDTQYFGPGTRLTVL.

This clonotype was detected a few times. The rearrangement joins TRBV12-3 or TRBV12-4 to TRBJ2-3; 11 positions agree with TRBD2. V gave up 3 bases and J gave up 2 bases; unmatched junction bases: 7. This CDR3 has 17 residues. CDR3 sequence: CASSFFYSGRATDTQYF. The CDR3 region has the DNA TGTGCCAGCAGTTTTTTTTATAGCGGGAGGGCCACAGATACGCAGTATTTT.

This clonotype was recorded a few times. The V call is TRBV20-1, the J call TRBJ2-7; the D gene is possibly TRBD1 (9 bases). Germline V gene lookup returns CDR1 DFQATT and CDR2 SNEGSKA (reference sequence). V lost 0 bases, J lost 5 bases, and 20 bases lay in between. CDR3 length: 16 amino acids. In DNA form, the CDR3 reads TGCAGTGCTAGAGATTTTAGCGGGACAGGGATCCACGAGCAGTACTTC. As protein: CSARDFSGTGIHEQYF.

The V call is TRBV9, the J call TRBJ2-3, with 9 bases identical to TRBD1. The CDR3 runs to 14 residues. V lost 3 bases and J lost 2; bases outside the gene matches: 1. The V gene's germline CDR1 is SGDLS and CDR2 YYNGEE. In nucleotides, the CDR3 is TGTGCCAGCAGCGGGACAGGGGACACAGATACGCAGTATTTT. Its translation is CASSGTGDTDTQYF.

This clonotype was found a few times. The V call is TRBV25-1, the J call TRBJ2-1; D gene uncertain. The V gene lost 7 bases and the J gene lost 8 bases, with 12 bases spanning the gap. In germline, CDR1 is MGHDK, CDR2 SYGVNS. The length of the CDR3 is 12 residues. CDR3 in amino acids: CASNISLDEQFF. In DNA form, the CDR3 reads TGTGCCAGCAATATATCATTAGATGAGCAGTTCTTC.

The V call is TRBV19, the J call TRBJ1-1; D gene unclear. Per the germline V gene, CDR1 is LNHDA and CDR2 is SQIVND (reference sequence). V was shortened by 1 base and J by 2 bases, with 11 bases between the two germline ends. There are 15 residues in the CDR3. In DNA form, the CDR3 reads TGTGCCAGTAGTATAGGCCCCGGACGAAACACTGAAGCTTTCTTT. Its translation: CASSIGPGRNTEAFF.

The chain carries TRBV4-1 and TRBJ2-5; TRBD1 matches 9 bases. This CDR3 has 15 amino acids. The junction had 4 bases not matched to a gene; V was cut back by 4 bases and J by 1 base. The V gene's germline CDR1 is MGHRA and CDR2 YSYEKL. The CDR3: CASSRRDRAQETQYF. The CDR3 nucleotides are TGCGCCAGCAGCCGTCGGGACAGGGCCCAAGAGACCCAGTACTTC.

J is TRBJ2-1 and V is TRBV12-3 or TRBV12-4; 9 bases are a match to TRBD2. The CDR3 runs 13 residues. V dropped 5 bases and J dropped 9; count of bases not matched to a gene: 5. The CDR3 sequence is CASSGTSGPEQFF. As DNA, the CDR3 is TGTGCCAGCAGTGGAACTAGCGGGCCTGAGCAGTTCTTC.

The V gene is TRBV10-3, the J gene TRBJ2-6; TRBD1 agrees at 8 bases. This CDR3 is built from 15 residues. J gave up 3 bases and V 6 bases, and 4 bases lay outside the gene matches. The germline CDR1 and CDR2 sequences are ENHRY and SYGVKD. CDR3 in DNA: TGTGCCATCAGCAGGACAGGGAGTGGGGCCAACGTCCTGACTTTC. Translation gives CAISRTGSGANVLTF.

This clonotype was detected only a few times. The chain is built from TRBV4-1 and TRBJ2-1, with D possibly matching TRBD2 (5 bases). There are 16 residues in the CDR3. Germline assignment: CDR1 MGHRA and CDR2 YSYEKL. V gave up 0 bases and J gave up 5 bases, with 14 bases separating them. The DNA of the CDR3 is TGCGCCAGCAGCCAAGATTCTGGACTGCCTGACAATGAGCAGTTCTTC. As protein: CASSQDSGLPDNEQFF.

This clonotype was counted many times. The chain joins TRBV11-2 to TRBJ2-7; 7 bases match TRBD1. Germline trimming cut 3 bases from V and 0 bases from J; bases unmatched to any gene: 5. CDR3 length: 15 amino acids. Germline lookup yields CDR1 SGHAT and CDR2 FQNNGV. Here the CDR3 reads CASSFRQGNSYEQYF. The CDR3 DNA follows: TGTGCCAGCAGCTTCAGACAGGGAAACTCCTACGAGCAGTACTTC.

The chain employs TRBV7-6 and TRBJ2-1; 7 bases align to TRBD2. V was clipped by 1 base and J by 0 bases; unmatched bases: 12. The CDR3 totals 19 residues. In germline, CDR1 is SGHVS, CDR2 FNYEAQ. In nucleotides, the CDR3 is TGTGCCAGCAGCTTAGTAAGCCTGGGAAGCGGGGCCTCCTACAATGAGCAGTTCTTC. Amino acid sequence: CASSLVSLGSGASYNEQFF.